These T cell receptor beta chains were read from a single sample in a study of blood T cell repertoires in COVID-19. The method was immunoSEQ multiplex PCR; TCRdb's version includes in-frame clones alone and lacks a portion of them. The table has under 250,000 clones, roughly 88% seen once; the top ten hold over 1.2%. The sample was peripheral blood. These TCRs come from a man older than 75 with acute or convalescent COVID-19. CDR3s include the opening cysteine and the closing phenylalanine or tryptophan. A D gene is named only where the DNA matches it firmly. Clone size is shown for a subset of rows, as once, few, many or a class of expanded clone.

d_call	j_call	v_call	clone_size	cdr3_nt	cdr3_aa
-	TRBJ2-2	TRBV5-1	-	TGCGCCAGCTCAGCAGGGTTGAACACCGGGGAGCTGTTTTTT	CASSAGLNTGELFF
-	TRBJ2-5	TRBV5-1	-	TGCGCCAGCAGCTTGGCCATGAGGCGTGAGACCCAGTACTTC	CASSLAMRRETQYF
-	TRBJ1-3	TRBV21-1	once	TGTGCCAGCAGCGAGTCGCAGGATCGCGGGGGAAACACCATATATTTT	CASSESQDRGGNTIYF
-	TRBJ2-5	TRBV2	-	TGTGCCAGCAGTGAACAGGGACTGAACCAAGAGACCCAGTACTTC	CASSEQGLNQETQYF
TRBD1	TRBJ1-6	TRBV3-1/TRBV3-2	-	TGTGCCAGCAGCCAAGGGGACAGTAGGACTTCACCCCTCCACTTT	CASSQGDSRTSPLHF
TRBD2	TRBJ2-3	TRBV7-9	-	TGTGCCAGCAGTTTGACTAGCGGTAGCACAGATACGCAGTATTTT	CASSLTSGSTDTQYF
-	TRBJ1-5	TRBV21-1	-	TGTGCCAGCAGCGGTCGACAGGGGATCAATCAGCCCCAGCATTTT	CASSGRQGINQPQHF
-	TRBJ1-4	TRBV19	-	TGTGCCAGTAGTATAACTCGACAGCCTAATGAAAAACTGTTTTTT	CASSITRQPNEKLFF
TRBD1	TRBJ1-4	TRBV5-1	-	TGCGCCAGCAGCTCGGACAGGGGGACTAATGAAAAACTGTTTTTT	CASSSDRGTNEKLFF
TRBD1	TRBJ1-5	TRBV7-9	-	TGTGCCAGCACCGGGACAGGCAATCAGCCCCAGCATTTT	CASTGTGNQPQHF